This is a list of T cell receptor beta chains from one sample in a study of spatial heterogeneity in lung cancer. TCRdb fed the 5' RACE reads into MiXCR, producing one record per CDR3 protein. The profile covers about 80,000 distinct CDR3 sequences, with roughly 8% appearing a single time and about 7% taken by the ten largest. The sequencing used PBMCs, collected at surgery. The receptor set was obtained from a male donor with early-stage non-small cell lung cancer. Each CDR3 is given with its conserved first and last residue. A D gene is named only where the DNA matches it firmly. Clone size appears in some rows only: once, few, many, or a class for an expanded clone.

TRBV7-2	-	many	14	TRBJ2-2	CASSLVLLTGELFF	TGTGCCAGCAGCTTAGTTTTGCTAACCGGGGAGCTGTTTTTT
TRBV6-6	TRBD2	few	16	TRBJ2-1	CASSGLAGDAYNEQFF	TGTGCCAGCAGTGGACTAGCGGGAGATGCTTACAATGAGCAGTTCTTC
TRBV20-1	TRBD2	few	14	TRBJ2-1	CSVLKREGVAEQFF	TGCAGTGTCCTAAAGCGGGAGGGCGTTGCAGAGCAGTTCTTC
TRBV6-5	-	many	13	TRBJ2-5	CASSYQATETQYF	TGTGCCAGCAGTTACCAAGCGACGGAGACCCAGTACTTC
TRBV5-6	-	few	13	TRBJ1-1	CASSFLPSYEAFF	TGTGCCAGCAGCTTCCTTCCCAGTTATGAAGCTTTCTTT
TRBV20-1	TRBD2	few	14	TRBJ2-1	CSASGTSGYNEQFF	TGCAGTGCGTCCGGGACTAGCGGGTACAATGAGCAGTTCTTC
TRBV7-9	TRBD1	many	13	TRBJ2-1	CASSLGQVWEQFF	TGTGCCAGCAGCCTGGGACAGGTGTGGGAGCAGTTCTTC
TRBV13	TRBD2	many	17	TRBJ2-7	CASRQRGTSGSSYEQYF	TGTGCCAGCAGACAGAGAGGGACTAGCGGGAGCTCCTACGAGCAGTACTTC
TRBV12-3/TRBV12-4	-	-	12	TRBJ2-5	CASSYEQETQYF	TGTGCCAGCAGTTATGAGCAAGAGACCCAGTACTTC
TRBV28	-	many	14	TRBJ1-5	CASRPGGSNQPQHF	TGTGCCAGCAGGCCGGGTGGGTCCAATCAGCCCCAGCATTTT
TRBV20-1	-	many	17	TRBJ2-1	CSAYSAGLRGGYNEQFF	TGCAGTGCTTACTCGGCGGGACTCCGTGGGGGATACAATGAGCAGTTCTTC
TRBV6-5	TRBD2	-	16	TRBJ2-1	CASSYKREKGYNEQFF	TGTGCCAGCAGTTACAAGCGGGAGAAGGGTTACAATGAGCAGTTCTTC
TRBV4-2	-	-	13	TRBJ2-7	CASSPDRSYEQYF	TGTGCCAGCAGCCCCGACAGGTCCTACGAGCAGTACTTC
TRBV29-1	-	many	11	TRBJ2-4	CSGAAKNIQYF	TGCAGCGGCGCAGCGAAAAACATTCAGTACTTC
TRBV20-1	TRBD2	few	13	TRBJ2-1	CSASVPPSGPQFF	TGCAGTGCTAGTGTTCCACCTAGCGGTCCTCAGTTCTTC
TRBV6-2/TRBV6-3	TRBD2	-	15	TRBJ2-7	CASSGASGRAYEQYF	TGTGCCAGCAGTGGGGCTAGCGGGAGAGCATACGAGCAGTACTTC
TRBV14	-	-	13	TRBJ2-2	CASSRGISGELFF	TGTGCCAGCAGCCGCGGGATATCCGGGGAGCTGTTTTTT
TRBV7-8	TRBD1	many	14	TRBJ1-6	CASSFDDREKSLHF	TGTGCCAGCAGCTTCGATGACAGGGAAAAGTCCCTCCACTTT
TRBV20-1	TRBD1	many	12	TRBJ1-5	CSEGTGGQPQHF	TGCAGCGAAGGGACAGGGGGTCAGCCCCAGCATTTT
TRBV7-2	TRBD1	many	16	TRBJ2-1	CASSLDGTGSYNEQFF	TGTGCCAGCAGCTTAGATGGGACAGGGTCCTACAATGAGCAGTTCTTC
TRBV29-1	-	few	14	TRBJ2-7	CSVLDRDTVYEQYF	TGCAGCGTGCTTGACCGGGACACCGTCTACGAGCAGTACTTC